The clone carrying this T cell receptor (beta chain) came up many times. These data originate in a study of CD8+CD57+ T cells in acquired aplastic anemia. Germline CDR1 reads SEHNR; CDR2 reads FQNEAQ (reference sequence). This CDR3 has 14 amino acids. V lost 5 bases and J lost 6; bases outside the gene matches: 9. The use of genomic DNA as template underpinned the TCR beta VDJ and CDR3 profiling. Via MiXCR, TCRdb re-called the reads, giving one row per CDR3 protein. The repertoire holds under 500,000 distinct CDR3 sequences, around a third seen once, with 0.7% to 1% in the top ten. Patients picked for sequencing had shown CD8+CD57+ cell expansion detected by flow cytometry. Patients were treatment-naive when blood was sampled.

The genes are TRBV7-9 and TRBJ1-2, with 7 bases identical to TRBD1. The source material was sorted CD4+, CD8+, or CD8+CD57+ T cells (not recorded which) from PBMCs. This TCR was recovered from a human donor with aplastic anemia. This CDR3 reads CASSHDRAPDGYTF. The CDR3 DNA reads as TGTGCCAGCAGCCACGACAGGGCACCCGATGGCTACACCTTC.